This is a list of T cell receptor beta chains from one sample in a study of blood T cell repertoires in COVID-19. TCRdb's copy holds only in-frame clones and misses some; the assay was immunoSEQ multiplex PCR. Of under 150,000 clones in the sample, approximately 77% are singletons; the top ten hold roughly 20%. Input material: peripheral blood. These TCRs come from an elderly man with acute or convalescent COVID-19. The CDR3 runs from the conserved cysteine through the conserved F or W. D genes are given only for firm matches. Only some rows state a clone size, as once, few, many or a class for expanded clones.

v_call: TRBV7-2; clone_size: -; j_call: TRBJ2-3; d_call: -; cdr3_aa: CASSPGWTDTQYF; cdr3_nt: TGTGCCAGCAGTCCAGGGTGGACAGATACGCAGTATTTT
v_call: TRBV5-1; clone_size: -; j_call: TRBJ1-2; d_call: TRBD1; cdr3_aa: CASSLQGESGYTF; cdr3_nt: TGCGCCAGCAGCTTACAGGGGGAAAGCGGCTACACCTTC
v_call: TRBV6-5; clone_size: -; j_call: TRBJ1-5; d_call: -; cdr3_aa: CASSYGANNQPQHF; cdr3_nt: TGTGCCAGCAGTTACGGGGCCAACAATCAGCCCCAGCATTTT
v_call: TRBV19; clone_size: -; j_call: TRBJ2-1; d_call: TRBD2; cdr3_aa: CASSIGTTIYNEQFF; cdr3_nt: TGTGCCAGTAGTATTGGGACTACCATCTACAATGAGCAGTTCTTC
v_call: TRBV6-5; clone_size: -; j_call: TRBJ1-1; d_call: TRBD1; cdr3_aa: CASSYRTGDTEAFF; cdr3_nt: TGTGCCAGCAGTTACCGGACAGGCGACACTGAAGCTTTCTTT
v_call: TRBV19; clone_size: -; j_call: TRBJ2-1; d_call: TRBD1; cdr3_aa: CASKGTGAYEQFF; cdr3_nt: TGTGCCAGTAAGGGGACAGGGGCGTATGAGCAGTTCTTC
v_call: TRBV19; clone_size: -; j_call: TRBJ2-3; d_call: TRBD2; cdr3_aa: CASRPQRGGKDTQYF; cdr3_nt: TGTGCCAGTAGGCCCCAGCGGGGAGGGAAAGATACGCAGTATTTT
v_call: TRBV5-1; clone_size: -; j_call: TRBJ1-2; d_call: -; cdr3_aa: CASSISGRSSGGYTF; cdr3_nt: TGCGCCAGCAGCATATCGGGCCGATCATCGGGGGGCTACACCTTC
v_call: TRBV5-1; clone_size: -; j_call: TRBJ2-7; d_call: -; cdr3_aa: CASSITGTQYEQYF; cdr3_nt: TGCGCCAGCAGCATAACCGGGACACAATACGAGCAGTACTTC
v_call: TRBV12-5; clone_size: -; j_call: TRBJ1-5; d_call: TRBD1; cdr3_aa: CASGWGQSSNQPQHF; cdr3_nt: TGTGCTAGTGGTTGGGGACAGAGTAGCAATCAGCCCCAGCATTTT
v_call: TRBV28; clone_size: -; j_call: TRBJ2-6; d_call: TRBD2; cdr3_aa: CASSSPLAGGYGANVLTF; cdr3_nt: TGTGCCAGCAGTTCCCCACTAGCGGGCGGGTACGGGGCCAACGTCCTGACTTTC
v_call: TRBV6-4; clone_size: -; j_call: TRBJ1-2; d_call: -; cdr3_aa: CASSVGGGAVGYTF; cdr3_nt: TGTGCCAGCAGTGTCGGCGGGGGCGCGGTTGGCTACACCTTC
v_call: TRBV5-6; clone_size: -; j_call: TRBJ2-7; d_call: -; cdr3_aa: CASSPLGQNSIAEYEQYF; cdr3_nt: TGTGCCAGCAGCCCTCTCGGACAGAACTCTATAGCCGAATACGAGCAGTACTTC
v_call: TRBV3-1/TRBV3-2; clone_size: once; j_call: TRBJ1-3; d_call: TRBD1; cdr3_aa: CASSQFDRGPRNTIYF; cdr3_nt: TGTGCCAGCAGCCAATTCGACAGGGGGCCAAGAAACACCATATATTTT
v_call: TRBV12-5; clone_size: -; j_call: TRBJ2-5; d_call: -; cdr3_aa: CASGGGQVGETQYF; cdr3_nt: TGTGCTAGTGGGGGAGGACAGGTTGGGGAGACCCAGTACTTC
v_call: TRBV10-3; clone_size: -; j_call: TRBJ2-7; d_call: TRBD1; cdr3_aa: CAIRDGTGDHSEQYF; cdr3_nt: TGTGCCATCAGGGATGGGACAGGGGATCATTCGGAGCAGTACTTC
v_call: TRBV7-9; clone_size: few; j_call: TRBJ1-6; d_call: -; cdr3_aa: CASSPGGNSPLHF; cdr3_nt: TGTGCCAGCAGCCCCGGAGGGAATTCACCCCTCCACTTT
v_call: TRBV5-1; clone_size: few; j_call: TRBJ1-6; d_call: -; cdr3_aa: CASSSGHANSPLHF; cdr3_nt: TGCGCCAGCAGCTCGGGACACGCAAATTCACCCCTCCACTTT
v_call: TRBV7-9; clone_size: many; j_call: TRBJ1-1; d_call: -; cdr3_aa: CASSRYVLRVLERTEAFF; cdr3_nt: TGTGCCAGCAGCCGTTATGTGCTGCGGGTACTCGAAAGAACTGAAGCTTTCTTT
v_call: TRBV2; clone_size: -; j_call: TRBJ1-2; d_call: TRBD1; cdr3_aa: CASSADRGDSGYTF; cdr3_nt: TGTGCCAGCAGTGCAGACAGGGGCGACAGTGGCTACACCTTC
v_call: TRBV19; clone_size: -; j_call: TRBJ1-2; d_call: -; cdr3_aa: CASSIPGKAYGYTF; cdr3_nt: TGTGCCAGTAGTATACCAGGGAAGGCGTATGGCTACACCTTC
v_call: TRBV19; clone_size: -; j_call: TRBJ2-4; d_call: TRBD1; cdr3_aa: CASSPLSGQSLAKNIQYF; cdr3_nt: TGTGCCAGTAGCCCGCTCTCGGGACAGTCACTAGCCAAAAACATTCAGTACTTC
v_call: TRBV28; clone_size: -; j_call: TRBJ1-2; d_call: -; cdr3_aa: CASRLTASHGYTF; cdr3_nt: TGTGCCAGCAGATTGACAGCCTCACATGGCTACACCTTC
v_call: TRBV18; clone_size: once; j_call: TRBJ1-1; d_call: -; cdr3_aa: CASSPPGRMNTEAFF; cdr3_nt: TGTGCCAGCTCACCACCGGGCAGAATGAACACTGAAGCTTTCTTT
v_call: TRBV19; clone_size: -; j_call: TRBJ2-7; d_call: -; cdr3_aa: CASSPLGDLAYEQYF; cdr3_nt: TGTGCCAGTAGTCCACTGGGGGACTTGGCCTACGAGCAGTACTTC
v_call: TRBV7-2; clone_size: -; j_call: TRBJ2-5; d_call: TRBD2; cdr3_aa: CASARGDRRETQYF; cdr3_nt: TGTGCCAGCGCGCGGGGGGATAGGCGAGAGACCCAGTACTTC
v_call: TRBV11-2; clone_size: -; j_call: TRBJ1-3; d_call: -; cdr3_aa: CASSRVGLSGNTIYF; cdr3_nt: TGTGCCAGCAGCCGGGTGGGGCTCTCTGGAAACACCATATATTTT
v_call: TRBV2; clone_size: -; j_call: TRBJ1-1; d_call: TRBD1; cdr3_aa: CASSLQGIAEAFF; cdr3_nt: TGTGCCAGCAGCTTACAGGGGATCGCTGAAGCTTTCTTT
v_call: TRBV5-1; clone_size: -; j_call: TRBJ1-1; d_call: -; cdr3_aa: CASSPRQLNTEAFF; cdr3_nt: TGCGCCAGCAGCCCCCGACAGTTGAACACTGAAGCTTTCTTT
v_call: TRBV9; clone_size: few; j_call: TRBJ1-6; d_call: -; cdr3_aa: CASSAGNLGSPLHF; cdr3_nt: TGTGCCAGCAGCGCCGGAAACCTAGGCTCACCCCTCCACTTT
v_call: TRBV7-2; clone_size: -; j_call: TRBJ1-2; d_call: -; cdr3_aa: CASSNTGARSYGYTF; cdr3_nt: TGTGCCAGCAGCAATACTGGGGCCAGATCCTATGGCTACACCTTC
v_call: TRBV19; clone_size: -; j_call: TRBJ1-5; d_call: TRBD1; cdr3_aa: CASSTGQDNQPQHF; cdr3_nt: TGTGCCAGTAGTACCGGACAGGACAATCAGCCCCAGCATTTT
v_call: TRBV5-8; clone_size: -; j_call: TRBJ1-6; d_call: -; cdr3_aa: CASSRRGTTGLNSPLHF; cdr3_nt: TGTGCCAGCAGCCGGCGGGGGACGACAGGTCTAAATTCACCCCTCCACTTT
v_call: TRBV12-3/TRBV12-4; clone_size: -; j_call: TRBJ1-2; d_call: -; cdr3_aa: CASSFSPNYGYTF; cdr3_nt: TGTGCCAGCAGTTTTTCCCCGAACTATGGCTACACCTTC
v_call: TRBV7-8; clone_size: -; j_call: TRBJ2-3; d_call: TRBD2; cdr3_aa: CASSLASGGRGYTQYF; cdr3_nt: TGTGCCAGCAGCTTAGCCTCGGGGGGGCGGGGGTATACGCAGTATTTT
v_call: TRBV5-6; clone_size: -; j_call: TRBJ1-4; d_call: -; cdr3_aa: CASSLGTEEKLFF; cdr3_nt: TGTGCCAGCAGCTTGGGGACAGAAGAAAAACTGTTTTTT
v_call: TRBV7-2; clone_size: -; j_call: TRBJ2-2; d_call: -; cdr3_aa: CASSVRAGTNTGELFF; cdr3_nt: TGTGCCAGCAGCGTTAGGGCGGGGACTAACACCGGGGAGCTGTTTTTT
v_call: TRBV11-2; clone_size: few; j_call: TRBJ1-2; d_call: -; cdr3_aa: CASSLTDSNYGYTF; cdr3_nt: TGTGCCAGCAGCTTGACAGACTCTAACTATGGCTACACCTTC
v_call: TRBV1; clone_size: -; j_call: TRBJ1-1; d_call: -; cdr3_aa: CTSSPSGQGWITEAFF; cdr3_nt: TGCACCAGCAGCCCTTCCGGACAGGGTTGGATTACTGAAGCTTTCTTT
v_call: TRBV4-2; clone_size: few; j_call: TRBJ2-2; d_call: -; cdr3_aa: CASSQDLNTGELFF; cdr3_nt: TGTGCCAGCAGCCAAGATTTAAACACCGGGGAGCTGTTTTTT
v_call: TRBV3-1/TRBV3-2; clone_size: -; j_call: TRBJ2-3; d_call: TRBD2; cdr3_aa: CASSQVYGGAADTQYF; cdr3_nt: TGTGCCAGCAGCCAAGTCTACGGGGGGGCAGCAGATACGCAGTATTTT